This TCR beta chain was obtained from a study of STAT3 mutations in large granular lymphocyte leukemia. Whole-study results and caveats: In several patients, dominant TCR clone burden exceeded STAT3 mutant burden. Every T-cell large granular lymphocyte leukemia patient had at least one immunodominant TCR beta clonotype.

Each sample's TCRbeta library yielded on average approximately 41,000 productive templates. Assay used: immunoSEQ multiplex PCR; TCRdb lists only in-frame clones, some missing. The sample lists 10,000 to 15,000 clones; approximately 85% were seen once. In the case of this clone: Its antigen is not known.

This TCR was sampled from a human donor with T large granular lymphocyte leukemia. Some clones in this sample may be carry-over from other donors' samples. The sample consisted of PBMCs.

The chain's CDR3 is CASSLDGTESSPLHF. CDR3 coding DNA: TGTGCCAGCAGCTTAGATGGCACAGAGAGTTCACCCCTCCACTTT. This chain connects TRBV7-9 to TRBJ1-6; D is ambiguous. Looked up from germline, CDR1 is SEHNR and CDR2 is FQNEAQ (reference sequence). CDR3 length: 15 amino acids. Trimming removed 1 base at V and 9 bases at J, with 13 bases between.